One sample yielded the 28 T cell receptor beta chains listed below, sequenced in a study of cytomegalovirus exposure and HLA in healthy donors. The PCR used 60 Vbeta and 13 Jbeta primers. Sequencing was performed with immunoSEQ multiplex PCR; in TCRdb, only in-frame clones are kept and a portion is missing. Across 60,000 to 65,000 clones, the top ten clones capture 4% to 5.5% of the sample. Sequences were obtained from PBMCs. The source of these receptors is a man aged 25-45 years in good health and CMV-seropositive.

The chain has TRBV5-1 and TRBJ2-7; 10 bases map to TRBD2. The ends lost 2 bases at V and 2 bases at J; junction bases unmatched: 10. Germline V gene sequence: CDR1 SGHRS, CDR2 YFSETQ. The CDR3 sequence is 17 residues long. The CDR3 coding sequence is TGCGCCAGCAGCTTAAGAACTAGCGGGGTGAAAACCTACGAGCAGTACTTC. Translation: CASSLRTSGVKTYEQYF.

The rearrangement links TRBV6-1 to TRBJ1-1; possible D gene TRBD1, 6 bases. V dropped 4 bases and J dropped 5 bases, with 17 bases sitting between them. CDR1 is MNHNS and CDR2 is SASEGT in the germline V gene. This CDR3 has 15 residues. CDR3 loop: CASSGRQGIRTEAFF. The CDR3 DNA sequence: TGTGCCAGCAGTGGACGGCAGGGGATTCGGACTGAAGCTTTCTTT.

V gene TRBV9 combines with J gene TRBJ2-1, with a possible D match to TRBD2 (6 bases). Germline V CDR1 and CDR2: SGDLS, YYNGEE. The CDR3 contains 14 residues. V gave up 0 bases and J gave up 5 bases, with 9 bases separating them. The CDR3 is CASSVGGRNNEQFF. CDR3 DNA: TGTGCCAGCAGCGTAGGAGGGAGGAACAATGAGCAGTTCTTC.

The chain recombines TRBV28 with TRBJ1-5; TRBD1 might be the D (5 bases). V shed 3 bases and J shed 3 bases, with 21 bases lying between them. Germline V gene data show CDR1 as MDHEN and CDR2 as SYDVKM. The CDR3 is made up of 18 amino acids. The CDR3 sequence: CASSLAMEHGGVNQPQHF. CDR3 in DNA: TGTGCCAGCAGTTTGGCCATGGAGCATGGGGGGGTCAATCAGCCCCAGCATTTT.

The chain joins TRBV6-1 to TRBJ2-5; the D gene is possibly TRBD2 (5 bases). The germline V gene has CDR1 MNHNS and CDR2 SASEGT. Trimming left V 7 bases short and J 5 bases short, with 11 bases between. This CDR3 is built from 12 residues. CDR3 DNA sequence: TGTGCCAGCACCACTAGGTGGGAGACCCAGTACTTC. Encoded protein: CASTTRWETQYF.

This chain joins TRBV6-5 and TRBJ2-7; 9 bases fit TRBD1. CDR3 size: 15 residues. Trimming removed 1 base from V and 3 bases from J; junction bases left unmatched: 4. The germline V gene encodes CDR1 MNHEY and CDR2 SVGAGI. The CDR3 DNA is TGTGCCAGCAGTTACTGGGGACAGGGACACTACGAGCAGTACTTC. Translated, it gives CASSYWGQGHYEQYF.

CDR3 bases: TGTGCCAGCAGTGGTCAGGCAACCGACAATGAGCAGTTCTTC. Translation: CASSGQATDNEQFF. V usage is TRBV6-4 and J usage is TRBJ2-1; D remains ambiguous. The CDR3 is 14 amino acids. Trimming shortened V by 4 bases and J by 5 bases, and 12 bases separated the two germline ends. In germline, CDR1 is MRHNA, CDR2 SNTAGT.

V gene TRBV9 combines with J gene TRBJ1-6, with 7 bases aligning to TRBD1. CDR1 is SGDLS, CDR2 YYNGEE, per germline. The CDR3 covers 14 residues. V shed 0 bases, J shed 8 bases, and the junction held 2 bases outside the gene matches. CDR3 DNA sequence: TGTGCCAGCAGCGTAGGGGACAGCTATTCACCCCTCCACTTT. Translation gives CASSVGDSYSPLHF.

This sequence joins TRBV7-6 and TRBJ2-2; a possible D gene is TRBD1 (5 bases). Trimming shortened V by 5 bases and J by 5 bases, and 15 bases separated the two germline ends. Germline V gives CDR1 SGHVS, CDR2 FNYEAQ. This CDR3 is built from 15 residues. The CDR3 spells CASSGRWKGTGELFF. Here the CDR3 DNA reads TGTGCCAGCAGCGGGCGATGGAAGGGGACCGGGGAGCTGTTTTTT.

The CDR3 DNA reads TGCGCCAGCAGCTTGGCCCCTAGCTTGGCAGATACGCAGTATTTT. This sequence encodes CASSLAPSLADTQYF. The genes are TRBV5-1 and TRBJ2-3; possible D gene TRBD2, 5 bases. The V gene lost 0 bases and the J gene lost 4 bases, with 12 bases spanning the gap. CDR1 SGHRS and CDR2 YFSETQ come from the germline V gene. CDR3 length: 15 residues.

The DNA for the CDR3 is TGTGCCAGCAGCCTCCATAGTACAGATACGCAGTATTTT. Amino acid sequence: CASSLHSTDTQYF. This chain links TRBV7-3 with TRBJ2-3; no firm D call. Trimming pared 5 bases from V and 3 bases from J, leaving 9 bases between. CDR1 and CDR2 from the germline V gene are SGHTA and FQGTGA. This CDR3 region has 13 residues.

This chain joins TRBV7-9 and TRBJ2-6; TRBD1 matches at 7 bases. Per the germline V gene, CDR1 is SEHNR and CDR2 is FQNEAQ (reference sequence). The CDR3 has 18 amino acids. Germline trimming cut 2 bases from V and 0 bases from J; bases unmatched to any gene: 7. The CDR3 DNA follows: TGTGCCAGCAGCTTAAACAGGGGTGCAAGCTCTGGGGCCAACGTCCTGACTTTC. Amino acids: CASSLNRGASSGANVLTF. The full variable domain, its missing parts supplied by reference TRBV7-9 and TRBJ2-6, is DTGVSQNPRHKITKRGQNVTFRCDPISEHNRLYWYRQTLGQGPEFLTYFQNEAQLEKSRLLSDRFSAERPKGSFSTLEIQRTEQGDSAMYLCASSLNRGASSGANVLTFGAGSRLTVL.

CDR3 nucleotides: TGTGCCAGCAGTTACCACGGGACAGGGTCCTACGAGCAGTACTTC. Protein: CASSYHGTGSYEQYF. The chain couples TRBV6-5 to TRBJ2-7, with 9 bases fitting TRBD1. The CDR3 totals 15 residues. Germline values: CDR1 MNHEY, CDR2 SVGAGI. V was pared by 2 bases and J by 1 base, with 3 bases of the junction left unmatched.

V is TRBV6-4 and J is TRBJ2-7; 14 bases align to TRBD2. The trim removed 0 bases at V and 3 bases at J, leaving 4 bases unmatched. The germline V gene has CDR1 MRHNA and CDR2 SNTAGT. CDR3 length: 17 amino acids. The CDR3 loop reads CASSDSQTSGRDYEQYF. CDR3 DNA sequence: TGTGCCAGCAGTGACTCACAGACTAGCGGGAGGGACTACGAGCAGTACTTC.

The rearrangement uses TRBV7-8 and TRBJ2-2; TRBD2 matches at 12 bases. Trimming took 3 bases from V and 5 from J; bases not matched to a gene: 4. The CDR3 length is 16 residues. Germline lookup yields CDR1 SGHVS and CDR2 FQNEAQ. The CDR3 DNA sequence: TGTGCCAGCAGCTTCCTAGCGGGAGGGTGGACCGGGGAGCTGTTTTTT. It yields the protein CASSFLAGGWTGELFF.

The CDR3 DNA follows: TGTGCCAGCGAACCCCGGGGACTAGCGGGAGCTAATGAGCAGTTCTTC. The encoded protein is CASEPRGLAGANEQFF. This chain connects TRBV18 to TRBJ2-1; 14 bases are a match to TRBD2. This CDR3 comprises 16 residues. Losses at the gene ends were 8 bases for V and 7 bases for J; bases not matched to a gene: 10. CDR1 is KGHSH, CDR2 LQKENI, per germline.

This chain links TRBV7-3 with TRBJ2-2; weak D call: TRBD1 (5 bases). The CDR3 has 16 residues. Per germline, CDR1 SGHTA and CDR2 FQGTGA. Deletions cut 3 bases from V and 6 bases from J, with 17 bases between. CDR3 sequence reads: CASSFSHTGYPGELFF. In DNA, the CDR3 is TGTGCCAGCAGCTTCTCCCATACAGGATATCCCGGGGAGCTGTTTTTT. Filled out from reference TRBV7-3 and TRBJ2-2, the complete variable domain reads GAGVSQTPSNKVTEKGKYVELRCDPISGHTALYWYRQSLGQGPEFLIYFQGTGAADDSGLPNDRFFAVRPEGSVSTLKIQRTERGDSAVYLCASSFSHTGYPGELFFGEGSRLTVL.

On this clone itself: The same CDR3 arises from other DNA sequences in this sample as well. V usage is TRBV9 and J usage is TRBJ1-6; D uncertain. Trimming took off 3 bases at V and 7 bases at J, with 5 bases between the two ends. Germline V lookup: CDR1 SGDLS, CDR2 YYNGEE. The CDR3 has 12 amino acids. CDR3 nucleotides: TGTGCCAGCAGCGACTTAAATTCACCCCTCCACTTT. This gives the protein CASSDLNSPLHF.

The genes are TRBV4-2 and TRBJ2-7; 12 bases are shared with TRBD1. The ends lost 0 bases at V and 5 bases at J; junction bases unmatched: 5. Germline CDR1 LGHNA, CDR2 YNFKEQ. This CDR3 is 16 amino acids long. CDR3 protein: CASSQDRGQGADEQYF. CDR3 nucleotide sequence: TGTGCCAGCAGCCAAGATCGGGGACAGGGGGCAGACGAGCAGTACTTC.

CDR3 DNA: TGTGCCAGCAGTCAGTCGCTAGCGGGATCCTACTACGAGCAGTACTTC. It encodes CASSQSLAGSYYEQYF. The chain uses TRBV6-6 and TRBJ2-7; TRBD2 matches 9 bases. The CDR3 is 16 amino acids. The germline V gene has CDR1 MNHNY and CDR2 SVGAGI (reference sequence). After removal of 5 bases from V and 3 bases from J, the junction contained 11 bases not matched to a gene.

The chain links TRBV5-6 to TRBJ2-1, with 11 bases matching TRBD2. Germline V lookup: CDR1 SGHDT, CDR2 YYEEEE. The CDR3 covers 17 residues. The J segment lost 0 bases and the V segment lost 4 bases, leaving 6 bases of the junction unmatched. CDR3 nucleotide sequence: TGTGCCAGCAGCGGGACTAGCGGAAAGAGCTCCTACAATGAGCAGTTCTTC. Protein sequence: CASSGTSGKSSYNEQFF. The complete variable domain, with remaining parts taken from reference TRBV5-6 and TRBJ2-1, reads DAGVTQSPTHLIKTRGQQVTLRCSPKSGHDTVSWYQQALGQGPQFIFQYYEEEERQRGNFPDRFSGHQFPNYSSELNVNALLLGDSALYLCASSGTSGKSSYNEQFFGPGTRLTVL.

This chain connects TRBV5-1 to TRBJ2-7, with 8 bases identical to TRBD1. CDR3 size: 14 residues. Germline assignment: CDR1 SGHRS and CDR2 YFSETQ. The V and J ends lost 4 bases and 2 bases, in that order; junction bases with no gene match: 5. CDR3 DNA: TGCGCCAGCAGCGCGGTGGACAGGGCCTACGAGCAGTACTTC. Translation gives CASSAVDRAYEQYF.

The rearrangement uses TRBV5-1 and TRBJ2-2; maybe TRBD2 (5 bases). Looked up from germline, CDR1 is SGHRS and CDR2 is YFSETQ. The CDR3 has 15 amino acids. The V gene lost 0 bases and the J gene lost 7 bases, with 13 bases spanning the gap. The CDR3 nucleotides are TGCGCCAGCAGCTTGGTGCGGGCTACGGGCGGGGAGCTGTTTTTT. It codes for CASSLVRATGGELFF.

In regard to this clone: Other DNA sequences in the same sample also yield this CDR3. The gene calls are TRBV7-8 and TRBJ2-3; D gene unclear. The length of the CDR3 is 13 residues. Trimming pared 4 bases from V and 3 bases from J, leaving 8 bases between. Germline-derived CDR1 and CDR2 are SGHVS and FQNEAQ. CDR3 nucleotide sequence: TGTGCCAGCAGCTCCGCTATGACAGATACGCAGTATTTT. Residues: CASSSAMTDTQYF.

This chain uses TRBV19 with TRBJ2-5, with 9 bases aligning to TRBD1. Germline V gives CDR1 LNHDA, CDR2 SQIVND (reference sequence). V trimming: 3 bases; J trimming: 4 bases; junction bases outside the gene matches: 12. This CDR3 region has 17 residues. The CDR3 region has the DNA TGTGCCAGTAGTATCGGGCAGGGGACAGGGCATGGAGAGACCCAGTACTTC. This sequence encodes CASSIGQGTGHGETQYF.

This chain joins TRBV9 and TRBJ2-1; 7 bases agree with TRBD2. The CDR3 runs to 17 residues. The trim removed 0 bases at V and 5 bases at J, leaving 11 bases unmatched. From germline, CDR1 is SGDLS and CDR2 YYNGEE. CDR3 amino acids: CASSVAVTGGTDNEQFF. The CDR3 coding sequence is TGTGCCAGCAGCGTAGCGGTGACGGGGGGAACCGACAATGAGCAGTTCTTC.

The rearrangement uses TRBV19 and TRBJ1-6, with D hard to call. V lost 10 bases and J 1 base, leaving 5 bases between the germline ends. The CDR3 extends over 12 amino acids. Germline V CDR1 and CDR2: LNHDA, SQIVND (reference sequence). In DNA, the CDR3 is TGTGCCACAGGTTCCTATAATTCACCCCTCCACTTT. Its translation: CATGSYNSPLHF.

The J gene is TRBJ1-6, the V gene TRBV6-1; 7 nucleotides match TRBD1. The germline V gene encodes CDR1 MNHNS and CDR2 SASEGT. Unmatched junction bases numbered 4, after V lost 4 bases and J lost 7 bases. The CDR3 extends over 14 amino acids. The CDR3 DNA sequence: TGTGCCAGCAGTGCTGAGACAGGGAATTCACCCCTCCACTTT. Amino acids: CASSAETGNSPLHF.